The source of this TCR beta chain is a study of blood T cell repertoires in COVID-19. The CDR3 consists of 14 residues. With 2 bases removed from V and 4 bases from J, the gap between germline ends came to 11 bases. Germline CDR1 and CDR2: SGHTA and FQGNSA. Sequencing used immunoSEQ multiplex PCR; TCRdb keeps in-frame clones, though not all of them. The data hold about 240,000 clones, with 75% to 90% observed a single time. The clonotype originates from a woman aged 60 to 75 with active or convalescent COVID-19. Input material: peripheral blood. This chain joins TRBV7-2 and TRBJ1-1; no clear D gene. CDR3 DNA sequence: TGTGCCAGCAGCTTAAGTTATCGGTCCACTGAAGCTTTCTTT. Protein product: CASSLSYRSTEAFF. Full variable domain (outside the CDR3, taken from reference TRBV7-2 and TRBJ1-1): GAGVSQSPSNKVTEKGKDVELRCDPISGHTALYWYRQSLGQGLEFLIYFQGNSAPDKSGLPSDRFSAERTGGSVSTLTIQRTQQEDSAVYLCASSLSYRSTEAFFGQGTRLTVV.